This paragraph reports one TCR beta chain. This clonotype was detected a few times. Its specific antigen is unknown. No qualities accompany the bases; no much larger clone lies one base away. The source of the sample is a study of T cells in Graves' hyperthyroidism and ophthalmopathy (dated by TCRdb to the late 2010s). Notes on the research overall: Peripheral blood samples were taken at initial diagnosis, before any treatment was given. Once sampling was done, hyperthyroidism patients were given methimazole at a starting dose of 30 mg daily, whereas ophthalmopathy patients were given high-dose intravenous methylprednisolone. A discovery cohort of approximately 97 patients, 43 with Graves' ophthalmopathy and 55 to 65 with stable Graves' hyperthyroidism, was used to find distinguishing TCR V-J signatures. The paper describes TCR Vbeta CDR3 sequencing of 130 to 150 peripheral blood samples, made up of 43 ophthalmopathy patients, approximately 73 hyperthyroidism patients and some 17 progressor patients. The 100 discovery patients were randomly split 7:3 into training and test sets. In addition, the study compared T-cell repertoires in thyroid tissue and in blood from over 5 Graves' hyperthyroidism patients. An independent validation cohort of fewer than 20 hyperthyroidism patients and 17 patients who later progressed to ophthalmopathy tested prospective prediction of ophthalmopathy.

Ophthalmopathy patients had moderately to severely active disease, Clinical Activity Score of at least 3, NOSPECS grade of at least 4, and duration under 3 months. The study excluded patients with uncontrolled infections, other autoimmune diseases, pregnancy or lactation. Clinical symptoms, serum thyroxine and TRAb, thyroid ultrasound, and orbital computed tomography formed the basis for the diagnoses. Ficoll-Paque density gradient centrifugation was used to isolate PBMCs from about 9.4 ml of fresh peripheral blood. Total RNA was extracted using Trizol reagent, and RNA quality was assessed on an Agilent 2100 Bioanalyzer. TCR beta CDR3 regions were amplified from RNA transcripts. A first-round RT-PCR of the TCR CDR3 used the HTBI primer set with the Qiagen OneStep RT-PCR kit. A second multiplex PCR round built the libraries, followed by size selection and purification. Libraries were sequenced paired-end with 100 bp reads on an Illumina HiSeq2000. The study's own analysis went as follows. SOAPnuke was used to process the raw data, with reads discarded if the reads contained adapters or uncalled bases, had a mean Phred below 15, or lacked an exact constant-primer or identifier match. High-quality paired reads were merged with COPE v1.2.5, and unique nucleotide sequences were defined as clonotypes. MiTCR v1.1 was used to align the clonotypes against IMGT TRBV, TRBD and TRBJ reference segments. Analysis was restricted to V-J combinations with a frequency above 0.0001, which covered 99.2% of repertoires. The TCS score was defined as the ratio of F50 (clonal expansion) to E x V (chaos), calculated using BLOSUM62-based TCRdist between CDR3 peptides within each V-J. Welch's t-statistics and random forest reduced fewer than 600 V-J features to 10 to 15, which were used in a naive Bayes classifier (R e1071). The raw public reads went through TCRdb reprocessing: fastp at Q25, MiXCR clone calling, in-frame beta chains kept. Rows matching on CDR3 protein sequence are summarized as one entry with the most common DNA and genes. What appears here as the V and J calls and clone size reflects TCRdb's work, not the paper's. Counted in this sample were about half a million distinct CDR3 sequences; approximately 22% of them appeared once. The biggest ten clones account for 45% to 55% of the sample.

What the study reported, not specific to this receptor: During validation, the model predicted progression to ophthalmopathy a median of roughly 7.1 months ahead of onset, with around 65% sensitivity and less than 85% specificity. Sample size was not statistically predetermined, and investigators were not blinded to group allocation. A model built on a 13 V-J signature distinguished ophthalmopathy from stable hyperthyroidism, reaching about 88% sensitivity and around 81% specificity in cross-validation and 80%/75% in testing. Most expanded thyroid clonotypes (frequency above 0.001) were also detected in blood, suggesting blood repertoires may reflect thyroid immune responses.

The germline V gene (reference sequence) supplies CDR1 DFQATT and CDR2 SNEGSKA. Reading from cysteine to phenylalanine, the CDR3 counts 15 amino acids. Only the CDR3 portion is preserved as DNA: 45 bases, with reading frame beginning at the first base. Compared with germline, V lacks 6 bases and J lacks 4 bases; bases without a gene match: 10. This clonotype originated in a woman aged 70-85 years with Graves' ophthalmopathy. The chain is made from TRBV20-1 and TRBJ2-7, with 12 central nucleotides matching TRBD1. Material: blood. The nucleotide sequence is TGCAGTGCATTAAACCGGGACAGGGGGCTTTACGAGCAGTACTTC. This translates into CSALNRDRGLYEQYF.